A selection of T cell receptor beta chains follows, all from one sample in a study of Ad26.COV2.S vaccination and SARS-CoV-2 variants. Sequencing used immunoSEQ multiplex PCR; TCRdb keeps in-frame clones, though not all of them. The profile shows about 350,000 clones, 80% to 90% of them singletons. The sample in question was peripheral blood, obtained in a trial of Ad26.COV2.S vaccine versus placebo. The source of these receptors is a person between 18 and 59 years old who received the Ad26.COV2.S COVID-19 vaccine or a placebo. Both conserved end residues are part of each CDR3. The D gene is left open where the match is weak. Clone size is shown for a subset of rows, as once, few, many or a class of expanded clone.

cdr3_nt cdr3_aa clone_size v_call d_call j_call
TGTGCCAGCAGCGCAACCTCAGGGGGCCGGGAGACCCAGTACTTC CASSATSGGRETQYF - TRBV25-1 TRBD1 TRBJ2-5
TGTGCCAGCAGGATCCTCGGCGAGCAGTACTTC CASRILGEQYF - TRBV28 - TRBJ2-7
TGTGCCAGCAGTGGGAGGCTTTACGAGCAGTACTTC CASSGRLYEQYF once TRBV11-2 - TRBJ2-7
TGTGCCACCACGGGAGGATTGGACTCACCCCTCCACTTT CATTGGLDSPLHF - TRBV10-3 - TRBJ1-6
TGTGCCAGCAGTCAAAGGGCCGAGCAGTACTTC CASSQRAEQYF - TRBV6-2/TRBV6-3 - TRBJ2-7
TGTGCCAGCAGTGACCCTGCGGGGGAGCAGTTCTTC CASSDPAGEQFF - TRBV6-2/TRBV6-3 - TRBJ2-1
TGCGCCAGCAGCCAAGCCGGGCGCCTGTTGAGCTCCTACGAGCAGTACTTC CASSQAGRLLSSYEQYF - TRBV4-1 - TRBJ2-7
TGTGCCAGCAGCTTAGGAGGCAGCTCCAATGAGCAGTTCTTC CASSLGGSSNEQFF - TRBV7-7 - TRBJ2-1
TGTGCCAGTAGTTCCACTGGGGGGATGAACACTGAAGCTTTCTTT CASSSTGGMNTEAFF - TRBV19 - TRBJ1-1
TGCGCCAGCAGCCAAGAGACCCTCAGGGGGTCTGAAGCTTTCTTT CASSQETLRGSEAFF - TRBV4-3 TRBD1 TRBJ1-1
TGTGCCAGCAGCAACGGTGATGAGAGCTCCTATAATTCACCCCTCCACTTT CASSNGDESSYNSPLHF few TRBV21-1 - TRBJ1-6
TGTGCCAGCAGCTTAGACCTCGACAGTAAAGAACTGTTTTTT CASSLDLDSKELFF - TRBV11-2 - TRBJ1-4
TGTGCCACCAGCAGAGGGCGGACAACTAATGAAAAACTGTTTTTT CATSRGRTTNEKLFF - TRBV15 - TRBJ1-4
TGTGCCAGCAGCCCCAGCCTGGGCCACACCGGGGAGCTGTTTTTT CASSPSLGHTGELFF - TRBV7-9 - TRBJ2-2
TGCGCCAGCAGCCAAGGGGGTTGGTACTATGGCTACACCTTC CASSQGGWYYGYTF once TRBV4-3 - TRBJ1-2
TGTGCCAGCAGCTACGGGCGAAGCAATCAGCCCCAGCATTTT CASSYGRSNQPQHF few TRBV3-1/TRBV3-2 - TRBJ1-5
TGTGCCAGCACAGGGGCGGCGGAGACCCAGTACTTC CASTGAAETQYF - TRBV11-2 - TRBJ2-5
TGTGCCAGCAGCGTAGCGGGCCCCCCACAGACCCAGTACTTC CASSVAGPPQTQYF once TRBV11-1 TRBD2 TRBJ2-5
TGTGCCAGTAGTATGGGGTCCAGGGTAAACGGCTACACCTTC CASSMGSRVNGYTF - TRBV19 - TRBJ1-2
TGTGCCAGCAGCCAAGACAGGGGTAATCAGCCCCAGCATTTT CASSQDRGNQPQHF once TRBV3-1/TRBV3-2 - TRBJ1-5
TGTGCCAGTAGTATAACTCTCCAGCGGGGGCCCTACAATGAGCAGTTCTTC CASSITLQRGPYNEQFF - TRBV19 TRBD2 TRBJ2-1
TGTGCCAGCAGTTTAGGGACAGGGGACAATCAGCCCCAGCATTTT CASSLGTGDNQPQHF - TRBV27 TRBD1 TRBJ1-5
TGTGCCAGCAGCCAAGATCTCCTGGCAGTCACTAATGAAAAACTGTTTTTT CASSQDLLAVTNEKLFF - TRBV4-2 - TRBJ1-4
TGCGCCAGCAGCTTGGGACTAGCGGGGGGTCCGGGTGAGCAGTTCTTC CASSLGLAGGPGEQFF few TRBV5-1 TRBD2 TRBJ2-1
TGTGCCAGCAGCCATGAAGGATTCTCTCTCATTCAGTACTTC CASSHEGFSLIQYF - TRBV3-1/TRBV3-2 - TRBJ2-4
TGCGCCAGCAAGCCAACGGACAGGGCTTGGAGTACTTCACCCCTCCACTTT CASKPTDRAWSTSPLHF - TRBV5-1 TRBD1 TRBJ1-6
TGTGCCAGCAGTACGGGGGGGCCCTCCTACGAGCAGTACTTC CASSTGGPSYEQYF - TRBV6-5 TRBD2 TRBJ2-7
TGCAGTGCTAGTTGGCGGGATGCACAGAACATTCAGTACTTC CSASWRDAQNIQYF - TRBV20-1 - TRBJ2-4
TGCGCCAGCAGCCAAGAACTTTCCCTAGCACAGGGATTAAAATACAATGAGCAGTTCTTC CASSQELSLAQGLKYNEQFF - TRBV4-3 - TRBJ2-1
TGTGCCAGCAGTTCACATAGTGGAGTCATATACAATGAGCAGTTCTTC CASSSHSGVIYNEQFF - TRBV28 - TRBJ2-1
TGCGCCAGCAGCCCGGACAGGGTGGCGAATGAAAAACTGTTTTTT CASSPDRVANEKLFF - TRBV4-3 TRBD1 TRBJ1-4
TGCGCCAGCAGCCATTCCGAGGGGGTCTCCTATGGCTACACCTTC CASSHSEGVSYGYTF - TRBV4-3 - TRBJ1-2
TGTGCCAGTCGAGACAGGGCCTCTGGAAACACCATATATTTT CASRDRASGNTIYF - TRBV27 TRBD1 TRBJ1-3
TGTGCCAGCAGCTTACTGGGACAGGGGTGGGATACGCAGTATTTT CASSLLGQGWDTQYF - TRBV7-2 TRBD1 TRBJ2-3
TGTGCCAGCAGTTACGCGGACCGGGGCTACACCTTC CASSYADRGYTF - TRBV6-6 - TRBJ1-2
TGTGCCAGCAGGACAGCCGGGGCCAACGTCCTGACTTTC CASRTAGANVLTF - TRBV6-5 - TRBJ2-6
TGTGCCAGCAGTAAGATAGCGGGGGGTGAGCAGTTCTTC CASSKIAGGEQFF - TRBV6-1 TRBD2 TRBJ2-1
TGTGCCAGCAGCCGTTATAATGAAAAACTGTTTTTT CASSRYNEKLFF - TRBV3-1/TRBV3-2 - TRBJ1-4
TGTGCCAGCGACCTGTGGGGGGGTTTTGGAAACACCATATATTTT CASDLWGGFGNTIYF - TRBV6-5 - TRBJ1-3
TGTGCCACCAGTGACCAGACGGCTGAAGCTTTCTTT CATSDQTAEAFF - TRBV24-1 - TRBJ1-1
TGTGCCAGCAGCGTAGGTTCGGTGGACACACATTCACCCCTCCACTTT CASSVGSVDTHSPLHF once TRBV9 - TRBJ1-6
TGTGCCAGCTCCTTGGTCCCGGAGACCCAGTACTTC CASSLVPETQYF - TRBV7-2 - TRBJ2-5
TGCAGTGCTAGAGAGATAGCGGGGCAGTACTTC CSAREIAGQYF once TRBV20-1 TRBD2 TRBJ2-7
TGTGCCAGCAGTAAGAACAATCAGCCCCAGCATTTT CASSKNNQPQHF - TRBV28 - TRBJ1-5
TGCGCCAGCAGTGAGTCCGGAACTGAAGCTTTCTTT CASSESGTEAFF - TRBV10-1 - TRBJ1-1
TGTGCCAGCAGCCAAGTGACCGGGGAAGTGGGAATGAACACTGAAGCTTTCTTT CASSQVTGEVGMNTEAFF - TRBV4-2 - TRBJ1-1
TGTGCCAGCAGTTTGAGGCATCAAGAGACCCAGTACTTC CASSLRHQETQYF - TRBV12-3/TRBV12-4 - TRBJ2-5
TGTGCCAGCAGTTTACTAGCGGGAACCCCAGATACGCAGTATTTT CASSLLAGTPDTQYF - TRBV27 TRBD2 TRBJ2-3
TGCGCCAGCAGCCAAGATAGGGGACTTTCGAACACTGAAGCTTTCTTT CASSQDRGLSNTEAFF - TRBV4-3 - TRBJ1-1
TGTGCCAGCAGTTTTACCCTAGGGGGCTACAATGAGCAGTTCTTC CASSFTLGGYNEQFF once TRBV7-9 - TRBJ2-1